One sample yielded the 5 T cell receptor beta chains listed below, sequenced in a study of response to subunit inactivated influenza vaccine. TCRdb passed the RT-PCR reads through MiXCR, listing each CDR3 protein once. The sample has a few hundred thousand distinct CDR3 sequences; 7.2% are singletons. The sequencing here drew on PBMCs from blood, taken less than 30 months after vaccination. These TCRs come from a man between 50 and 70 years old who received an inactivated influenza vaccine.

The rearrangement uses TRBV11-2 and TRBJ2-1; 7 bases match TRBD1. V lost 5 bases, J lost 4 bases, and 5 bases stayed unmatched. This CDR3 has 14 residues. CDR1 and CDR2 from the germline V gene are SGHAT and FQNNGV. In DNA form, the CDR3 reads TGTGCCAGCAGCCCCTACAGGGGATACAATGAGCAGTTCTTC. As protein: CASSPYRGYNEQFF.

This clonotype was found many times. In DNA, the CDR3 is TGTGCCAGCAGAGGGCCAGGGGGGCGGCAGCCCCAGCATTTT. Translated: CASRGPGGRQPQHF. This chain links TRBV28 with TRBJ1-5, with TRBD1 identical over 7 bases. There are 14 residues in the CDR3. Germline CDR1 is MDHEN and CDR2 is SYDVKM. Trimming took 6 bases from V and 7 from J; bases not matched to a gene: 9.

This clonotype was recorded at least ten times. The chain uses TRBV12-3 or TRBV12-4 and TRBJ2-7, with 7 bases that match TRBD1. With V trimmed by 2 bases and J by 1 base, 8 bases remained unmatched. The CDR3 extends over 16 amino acids. CDR3: CASSLLGQINSYEQYF. CDR3 DNA sequence: TGTGCCAGCAGTTTATTGGGACAGATAAATTCCTACGAGCAGTACTTC.

This clonotype was seen a few times. This chain connects TRBV5-1 to TRBJ2-1; maybe TRBD1 (5 bases). Germline assignment: CDR1 SGHRS and CDR2 YFSETQ. V lost 4 bases, J lost 0 bases, and 11 bases lay in between. The CDR3 loop spans 15 amino acids. The DNA for the CDR3 is TGCGCCAGCAGCGTGGACATCAGCTCCTACAATGAGCAGTTCTTC. It codes for CASSVDISSYNEQFF.

J is TRBJ2-7 and V is TRBV3-1; tentatively, D is TRBD2 (5 bases). V was clipped by 4 bases and J by 7 bases, with 17 bases between them. From germline, CDR1 is LGHDT and CDR2 YNNKEL (reference sequence). This CDR3 has 14 amino acids. In nucleotides, the CDR3 is TGTGCCAGCAGCCCCTCGGCACTAGTATCTGAGCAGTACTTC. Its translation: CASSPSALVSEQYF.